This T cell receptor beta chain was sequenced during a study of post-analysis software for immune sequencing data. Study-wide results and limits: Significantly lower normalized Chao1 diversity was found in patients with multiple sclerosis relative to controls. The five TRBV segments detected at higher frequency in patients than in controls included TRBV5-6, TRBV5-1 and TRBV20-1.

In its sample, this clonotype was seen a few times. Antigen specificity is unknown. Unique molecular identifiers were built into the TCR beta cDNA libraries. MiXCR was run by TCRdb on the PCR reads, yielding one entry per CDR3 protein. The table records some 800,000 distinct CDR3 sequences, 46% of them present only once. V dropped 3 bases and J dropped 2; count of bases not matched to a gene: 6. Germline CDR1 and CDR2: DFQATT and SNEGSKA (reference sequence). This CDR3 comprises 14 residues. V gene TRBV20-1 combines with J gene TRBJ2-7; 8 bases align to TRBD2. Sequencing used blood. The source is a girl aged 10 to 17 with multiple sclerosis. The CDR3: CSARGSGTTYEQYF. The CDR3 region has the DNA TGCAGTGCTAGGGGTAGCGGGACGACCTACGAGCAGTACTTC.